This T cell receptor (beta chain) was sequenced for a study of PD-1 blockade in classical Hodgkin lymphoma. This CDR3 contains 14 residues. CDR1 and CDR2 (germline): SGHNT, YYREEE (reference sequence). V was clipped by 1 base and J by 2 bases, with 10 bases between them. Clones were read by immunoSEQ multiplex PCR, and TCRdb kept only the in-frame ones, dropping some. The data hold over 90,000 clones, with nearly 90% observed a single time. Exposure to brentuximab vedotin varied, and each patient had relapsed following autologous stem cell transplantation. This TCR came from a human donor with classical Hodgkin lymphoma. This specimen consisted of peripheral blood mononuclear cells (PBMCs), obtained before the second cycle of nivolumab. J is TRBJ2-7 and V is TRBV5-4; possible D gene TRBD1, 6 bases. Written as DNA, the CDR3 is TGTGCCAGCAGCTTGACAGGGACACCCTACGAGCAGTACTTC. As protein: CASSLTGTPYEQYF.